This TCR beta chain comes out of a study of beta chain features in type 1 diabetes. Study-level points and caveats: Among all four CD4+ subsets, Type 1 diabetes patients had TCRB CDR3s that were moderately but significantly shorter. PCR might favor shorter templates, equally in patients and controls. More deletions and fewer insertions at VDJ junctions were seen in type 1 diabetes patients. A closer apparent resemblance between naive, central memory and Treg TCRB repertoires was seen in patients than in healthy donors.

Notes on this clone: Its cognate antigen is unknown.

The study reverse transcribed the entire isolated RNA, so it sequenced expressed TCRB transcripts. The repertoire was sequenced with immunoSEQ multiplex PCR; TCRdb's copy has only in-frame clones and lacks some. The table lists under 300,000 clones, 24% of them singletons, with around 0.012% in the top ten. Germline V CDR1 and CDR2: MGHRA, YSYEKL. The CDR3 length is 18 residues. V lost 4 bases and J 0 bases, leaving 19 bases between the germline ends. The source of this sequence is a young woman with type 1 diabetes. The sequenced sample was naive CD4+ T cells from blood. V and J are TRBV4-1 and TRBJ2-1; perhaps TRBD2 as D (5 bases). The CDR3 spells CASSRTLSAVSSYNEQFF. The CDR3 nucleotides are TGCGCCAGCAGCCGGACCCTTAGCGCGGTCAGCTCCTACAATGAGCAGTTCTTC.